These 16 T cell receptor beta chains share one sample of origin, sequenced in a study of T cells in Graves' hyperthyroidism and ophthalmopathy. TCR beta CDR3 regions were amplified from RNA transcripts. TCR CDR3 underwent first-round RT-PCR with the HTBI primer set. From the multiplex PCR reads, TCRdb called clonotypes with MiXCR, one entry per CDR3 protein. The sample records approximately 410,000 distinct CDR3 sequences, under 15% being singletons. Material: blood. These receptors originate from a young man with Graves' ophthalmopathy.

This clonotype occurred many times. The chain carries TRBV2 and TRBJ1-1; D is perhaps TRBD1 (5 bases). Trimming pared 8 bases from V and 1 base from J, leaving 11 bases between. Looked up from germline, CDR1 is SNHLY and CDR2 is FYNNEI. The CDR3 length is 13 residues. Here the CDR3 reads CASLSQGNTEAFF. In DNA, the CDR3 is TGTGCCAGCCTGTCTCAGGGGAACACTGAAGCTTTCTTT.

This chain connects TRBV6-1 to TRBJ2-2, with D perhaps matching TRBD2 (6 bases). With 4 bases removed from V and 4 bases from J, the gap between germline ends came to 7 bases. Germline lookup yields CDR1 MNHNS and CDR2 SASEGT. The CDR3 extends over 13 amino acids. The CDR3 protein is CASSVEGTGELFF. The CDR3 DNA reads TGTGCCAGCAGTGTGGAGGGCACCGGGGAGCTGTTTTTT.

Worth noting for this clonotype: Sequence at one end of the junction differs from germline and may be a read error. This rearrangement joins TRBV7-7 to TRBJ2-3; D ambiguous. This CDR3 is 13 amino acids long. The germline V gene encodes CDR1 SSHAT and CDR2 FNYEAQ (reference sequence). The CDR3 DNA is TGTGCTAGCAGTCAGGACGGCACAGATACGCAGTATTTT. Translating gives CASSQDGTDTQYF.

At least ten counts were recorded for this clonotype. The CDR3 nucleotides read TGTGCCAGCAAGGGAGCCCGGAATGAGCAGTTCTTC. Protein product: CASKGARNEQFF. The chain couples TRBV9 to TRBJ2-1, with D perhaps matching TRBD2 (5 bases). This CDR3 spans 12 amino acids. CDR1 and CDR2 (germline): SGDLS, YYNGEE. V gave up 6 bases and J gave up 7 bases, with 11 bases separating them.

This chain joins TRBV19 and TRBJ1-2; tentatively, D is TRBD1 (5 bases). Trimming pared 3 bases from V and 6 bases from J, leaving 14 bases between. The CDR3 has 14 amino acids. The germline CDR1 and CDR2 sequences are LNHDA and SQIVND (reference sequence). This CDR3 reads CASSISAAGNGYTF. CDR3 DNA sequence: TGTGCCAGTAGTATTTCGGCGGCAGGGAATGGCTACACCTTC. Using reference TRBV19 and TRBJ1-2 for the parts outside the CDR3, the full variable domain is DGGITQSPKYLFRKEGQNVTLSCEQNLNHDAMYWYRQDPGQGLRLIYYSQIVNDFQKGDIAEGYSVSREKKESFPLTVTSAQKNPTAFYLCASSISAAGNGYTFGSGTRLTVV.

This clonotype came up many times. The V and J genes are TRBV6-2 or TRBV6-3 and TRBJ2-3; 12 nucleotides match TRBD2. V was clipped by 6 bases and J by 1 base; unmatched bases: 5. Germline V gene sequence: CDR1 MNHEY, CDR2 SVGEGT. This CDR3 has 16 amino acids. The CDR3 region has the DNA TGTGCCAGCAGGCCTGGACTAGCGGGACGCACAGATACGCAGTATTTT. This sequence encodes CASRPGLAGRTDTQYF.

The chain carries TRBV5-1 and TRBJ2-5; 12 nucleotides align to TRBD2. Trimming cost V 0 bases and J 5 bases; bases outside gene matches: 8. In germline, CDR1 is SGHRS, CDR2 YFSETQ. CDR3 size: 17 residues. CDR3 loop: CASSLVGLAGRMETQYF. DNA of the CDR3: TGCGCCAGCAGCTTGGTCGGACTAGCGGGACGGATGGAGACCCAGTACTTC.

This clonotype was observed at least ten times. V usage is TRBV20-1 and J usage is TRBJ2-7; 9 nucleotides agree with TRBD1. J gave up 3 bases and V 6 bases, and 9 bases lay outside the gene matches. Germline V gives CDR1 DFQATT, CDR2 SNEGSKA (reference sequence). This CDR3 region has 14 residues. The CDR3 sequence: CSARPEGQGYEQYF. As DNA, the CDR3 is TGCAGTGCCAGACCGGAGGGACAGGGCTACGAGCAGTACTTC.

This clonotype was detected many times. The V call is TRBV7-3, the J call TRBJ2-7, with 10 bases fitting TRBD2. This CDR3 is built from 14 residues. Germline V gives CDR1 SGHTA, CDR2 FQGTGA. The ends lost 5 bases at V and 6 bases at J; junction bases unmatched: 7. This chain's CDR3 is CASSPSGGTSEQYF. The DNA for the CDR3 is TGTGCCAGCAGCCCTAGCGGGGGTACGTCCGAGCAGTACTTC.

The table lists this clonotype with many counts. The rearrangement links TRBV18 to TRBJ2-1, with 10 nucleotides matching TRBD2. Germline values: CDR1 KGHSH, CDR2 LQKENI. V was pared by 3 bases and J by 4 bases, with 3 bases of the junction left unmatched. The CDR3 runs to 15 residues. The CDR3 DNA sequence: TGTGCCAGCTCACCTGGGACTAGCGAATACAATGAGCAGTTCTTC. This gives the protein CASSPGTSEYNEQFF.

In its sample, this clonotype was seen many times. The CDR3 loop reads CSAGGASGSSSYNEQFF. In DNA form, the CDR3 reads TGCAGTGCGGGGGGGGCTAGCGGGAGTAGCTCCTACAATGAGCAGTTCTTC. This sequence joins TRBV20-1 and TRBJ2-1; 10 bases fit TRBD2. Germline-derived CDR1 and CDR2 are DFQATT and SNEGSKA (reference sequence). The CDR3 extends over 17 amino acids. The V segment lost 6 bases and the J segment 0 bases; nucleotides outside the gene matches: 11.

Ten or more counts support this clonotype. V usage is TRBV11-2 and J usage is TRBJ1-2, with a weak D call TRBD1 (6 bases). This CDR3 region has 14 residues. Germline V CDR1 and CDR2: SGHAT, FQNNGV. Trimming removed 5 bases at V and 8 bases at J, with 18 bases between. The CDR3 coding sequence is TGTGCCAGCAGCCTCGAACGGGGGCGAGACGGCTACACCTTC. Translating gives CASSLERGRDGYTF.

The chain is built from TRBV6-1 and TRBJ2-6; TRBD2 agrees at 13 bases. The germline CDR1 and CDR2 sequences are MNHNS and SASEGT. V trimming: 10 bases; J trimming: 4 bases; junction bases outside the gene matches: 10. The CDR3 has 17 residues. This chain's CDR3 is CATQPGTSGTGANVLTF. CDR3 in DNA: TGTGCCACCCAACCCGGGACTAGCGGGACCGGGGCCAACGTCCTGACTTTC.

This clonotype was counted at least ten times. This sequence joins TRBV5-8 and TRBJ1-5; 9 positions agree with TRBD1. J was trimmed by 1 base and V by 4 bases; bases with no gene match: 3. The V gene's germline CDR1 is SGHTS and CDR2 YDEGEE. This CDR3 has 15 amino acids. This chain's CDR3 is CASSRTGVSNQPQHF. The CDR3 coding sequence is TGTGCCAGCAGCCGGACAGGGGTGAGCAATCAGCCCCAGCATTTT.

There are a few counts of this clonotype. This chain links TRBV24-1 with TRBJ2-1, with 7 bases that match TRBD2. Looked up from germline, CDR1 is KGHDR and CDR2 is SFDVKD. The CDR3 runs 16 residues. V lost 3 bases and J lost 0; bases outside the gene matches: 4. For the CDR3, the DNA is TGTGCCACCAGTGATCCGGGGGGAAGCTCCTACAATGAGCAGTTCTTC. This translates into CATSDPGGSSYNEQFF.

This clonotype was seen repeatedly, ten times or more. The V and J genes are TRBV6-2 or TRBV6-3 and TRBJ2-5, with 7 bases matching TRBD1. J lost 0 bases, V lost 2 bases, and 9 bases had no gene match. Germline V lookup: CDR1 MNHEY, CDR2 SVGEGT. The CDR3 is made up of 17 amino acids. In nucleotides, the CDR3 is TGTGCCAGCAGTTACGAGGGGGCAAGCCTGTACCAAGAGACCCAGTACTTC. Translated, it gives CASSYEGASLYQETQYF.